This entry describes one T cell receptor (beta chain). Its antigen is as yet unknown. Sequencing was performed with immunoSEQ multiplex PCR; in TCRdb, only in-frame clones are kept and a portion is missing. Of 98,000 or so clones listed, about four fifths are singletons. This entry is derived from a study of T cell responses to AZD1222 COVID-19 vaccine. Study findings and constraints: Reports indicate that nearly half of spike-specific TCRs are directed at unmutated variant regions.

The germline V and J ends were trimmed by 6 bases and 6 bases, with 14 bases remaining between them. CDR3 length equals 13 residues. The germline V gene encodes CDR1 SGHVS and CDR2 FNYEAQ. The sequenced sample was peripheral blood, obtained 28 days after the second AZD1222 dose. This TCR derives from an adult who received the AZD1222 COVID-19 vaccine. The genes are TRBV7-6 and TRBJ1-1; D is unclear. The CDR3 sequence is CASRTRGDAEAFF. The CDR3 DNA reads as TGTGCCAGCAGGACCAGAGGTGACGCTGAAGCTTTCTTT. Using reference TRBV7-6 and TRBJ1-1 for the parts outside the CDR3, the full variable domain is GAGVSQSPRYKVTKRGQDVALRCDPISGHVSLYWYRQALGQGPEFLTYFNYEAQQDKSGLPNDRFSAERPEGSISTLTIQRTEQRDSAMYRCASRTRGDAEAFFGQGTRLTVV.